What follows describes a single TCR beta chain. Its antigen is still unknown. The PCR was carried out with 60 Vbeta primers and 13 Jbeta primers. This table comes from immunoSEQ multiplex PCR, and its TCRdb copy is limited to in-frame clones, with some not included. The sample records about 50,000 clones, roughly four fifths being singletons. J was trimmed by 4 bases and V by 5 bases; bases with no gene match: 7. There are 15 residues in the CDR3. Germline V gene sequence: CDR1 SGHTA, CDR2 FQGNSA. The source of the sample is a study of cytomegalovirus exposure and HLA in healthy donors. Study-level points and caveats: For TCR beta chains, V- and J-gene trimming was later linked to a missense DCLRE1C variant. A few CMV-associated chains proved CMV antigen-specific in vitro. Some highly shared sequence variants likely arose as a pipeline artifact. The authors later found TCR association rates varying by HLA locus, with DRB1 most and HLA-C fewest.

The chain employs TRBV7-2 and TRBJ1-4; 7 positions match TRBD1. Source material: PBMCs. The TCR comes from a boy younger than 18 in good health and CMV-seropositive. DNA for the CDR3: TGTGCCAGCAGCACGCGGACAGGATATAATGAAAAACTGTTTTTT. Amino acid sequence: CASSTRTGYNEKLFF.